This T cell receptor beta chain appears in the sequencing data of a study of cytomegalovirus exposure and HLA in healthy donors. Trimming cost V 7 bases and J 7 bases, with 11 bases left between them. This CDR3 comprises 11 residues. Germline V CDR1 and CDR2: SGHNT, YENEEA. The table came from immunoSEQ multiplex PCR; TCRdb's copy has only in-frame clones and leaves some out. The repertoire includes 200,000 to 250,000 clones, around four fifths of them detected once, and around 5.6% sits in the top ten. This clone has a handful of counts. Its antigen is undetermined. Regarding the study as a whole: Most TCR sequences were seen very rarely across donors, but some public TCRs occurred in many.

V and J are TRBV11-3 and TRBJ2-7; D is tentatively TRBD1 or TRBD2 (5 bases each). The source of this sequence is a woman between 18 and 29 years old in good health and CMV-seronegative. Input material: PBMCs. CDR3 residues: CASTQGGEQYF. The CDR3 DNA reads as TGTGCCAGCACGCAGGGCGGGGAGCAGTACTTC. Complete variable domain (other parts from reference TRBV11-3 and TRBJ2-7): EAGVVQSPRYKIIEKKQPVAFWCNPISGHNTLYWYLQNLGQGPELLIRYENEEAVDDSQLPKDRFSAERLKGVDSTLKIQPAELGDSAVYLCASTQGGEQYFGPGTRLTVT.